This entry features one T cell receptor beta chain sequence. Sequenced by immunoSEQ multiplex PCR; TCRdb stores in-frame clones only, minus some. The table has fewer than 200,000 clones, 75% to 90% seen once. This sample is drawn from a study of blood T cell repertoires in COVID-19. Germline CDR1 SGHTA, CDR2 FQGNSA. V lost 5 bases, J lost 6 bases, and 11 bases stayed unmatched. This CDR3 is 16 amino acids long. V and J are TRBV7-2 and TRBJ1-5; 9 bases line up with TRBD1. The source of this sequence is a woman older than 75 with active or convalescent COVID-19. Sequencing used peripheral blood. CDR3 loop: CASSATSGQGIQPQHF. The CDR3 DNA follows: TGTGCCAGCAGCGCGACCTCGGGACAGGGAATTCAGCCCCAGCATTTT.